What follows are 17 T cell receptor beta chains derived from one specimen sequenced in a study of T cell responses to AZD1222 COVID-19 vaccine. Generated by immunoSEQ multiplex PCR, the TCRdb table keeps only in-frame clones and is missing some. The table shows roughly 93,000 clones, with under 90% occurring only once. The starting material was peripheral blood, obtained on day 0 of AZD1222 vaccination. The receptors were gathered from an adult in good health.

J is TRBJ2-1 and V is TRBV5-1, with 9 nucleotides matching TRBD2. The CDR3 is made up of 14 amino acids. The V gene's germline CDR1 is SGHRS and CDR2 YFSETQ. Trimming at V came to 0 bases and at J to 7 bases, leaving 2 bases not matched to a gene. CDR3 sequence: CASSLGTSGNEQFF. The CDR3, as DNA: TGCGCCAGCAGCTTGGGAACTAGCGGGAATGAGCAGTTCTTC.

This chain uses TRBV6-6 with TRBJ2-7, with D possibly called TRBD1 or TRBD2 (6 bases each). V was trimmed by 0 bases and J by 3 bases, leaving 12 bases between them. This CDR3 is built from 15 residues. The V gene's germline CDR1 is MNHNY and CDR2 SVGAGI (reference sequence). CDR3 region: CASSYSGGYDYEQYF. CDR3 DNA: TGTGCCAGCAGTTACTCGGGGGGCTATGACTACGAGCAGTACTTC.

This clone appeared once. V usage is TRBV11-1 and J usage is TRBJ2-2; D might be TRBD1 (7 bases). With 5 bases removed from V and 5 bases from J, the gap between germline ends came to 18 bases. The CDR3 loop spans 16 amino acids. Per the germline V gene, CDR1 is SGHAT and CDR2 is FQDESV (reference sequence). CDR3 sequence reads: CASSADRAGGTGELFF. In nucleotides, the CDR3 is TGTGCCAGCAGCGCTGACAGGGCTGGGGGGACCGGGGAGCTGTTTTTT.

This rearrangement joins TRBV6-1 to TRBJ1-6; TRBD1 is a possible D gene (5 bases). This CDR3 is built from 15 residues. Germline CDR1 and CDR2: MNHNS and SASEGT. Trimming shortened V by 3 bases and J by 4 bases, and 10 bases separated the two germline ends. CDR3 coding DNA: TGTGCCAGCAGTGACACAGGTTCTTATAATTCACCCCTCCACTTT. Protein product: CASSDTGSYNSPLHF.

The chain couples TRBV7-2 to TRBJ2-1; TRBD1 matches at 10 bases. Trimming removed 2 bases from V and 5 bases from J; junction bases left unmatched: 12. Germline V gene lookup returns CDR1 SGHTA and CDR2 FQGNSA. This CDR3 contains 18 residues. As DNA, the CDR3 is TGTGCCAGCAGCTTACGGGACAGGGGTGTACGGGGGCACAATGAGCAGTTCTTC. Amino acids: CASSLRDRGVRGHNEQFF.

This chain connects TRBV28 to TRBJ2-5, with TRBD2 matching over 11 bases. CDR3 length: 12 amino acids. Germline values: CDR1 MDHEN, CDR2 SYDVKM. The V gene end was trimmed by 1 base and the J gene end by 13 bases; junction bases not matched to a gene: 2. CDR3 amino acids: CASSLSTSGGYF. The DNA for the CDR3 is TGTGCCAGCAGTTTATCCACTAGCGGGGGGTACTTC.

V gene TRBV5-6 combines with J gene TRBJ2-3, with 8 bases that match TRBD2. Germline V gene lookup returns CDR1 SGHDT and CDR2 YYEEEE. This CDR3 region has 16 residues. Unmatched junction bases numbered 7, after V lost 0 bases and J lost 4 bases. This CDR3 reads CASSLGPGGLADTQYF. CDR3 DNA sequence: TGTGCCAGCAGCTTGGGGCCGGGAGGGCTGGCAGATACGCAGTATTTT. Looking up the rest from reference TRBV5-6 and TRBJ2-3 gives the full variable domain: DAGVTQSPTHLIKTRGQQVTLRCSPKSGHDTVSWYQQALGQGPQFIFQYYEEEERQRGNFPDRFSGHQFPNYSSELNVNALLLGDSALYLCASSLGPGGLADTQYFGPGTRLTVL.

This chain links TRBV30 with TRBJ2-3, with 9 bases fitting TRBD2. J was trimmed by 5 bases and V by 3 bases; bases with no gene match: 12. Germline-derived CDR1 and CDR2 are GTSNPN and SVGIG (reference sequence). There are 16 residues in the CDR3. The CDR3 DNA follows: TGTGCCTGGAGCCGGGGTAGCGGGGGCACTGGAGATACGCAGTATTTT. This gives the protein CAWSRGSGGTGDTQYF.

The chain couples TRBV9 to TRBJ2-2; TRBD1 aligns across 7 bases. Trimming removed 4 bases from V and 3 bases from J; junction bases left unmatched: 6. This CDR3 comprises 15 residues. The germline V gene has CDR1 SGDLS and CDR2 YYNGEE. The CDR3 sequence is CASSLQGRDTGELFF. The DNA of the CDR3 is TGTGCCAGCAGCTTACAGGGGCGGGACACCGGGGAGCTGTTTTTT.

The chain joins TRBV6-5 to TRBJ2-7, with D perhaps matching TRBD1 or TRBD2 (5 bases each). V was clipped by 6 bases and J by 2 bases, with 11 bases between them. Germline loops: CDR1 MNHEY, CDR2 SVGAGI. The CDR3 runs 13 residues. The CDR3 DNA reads TGTGCCAGCAGCCGGGACGGAGCCTACGAGCAGTACTTC. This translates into CASSRDGAYEQYF.

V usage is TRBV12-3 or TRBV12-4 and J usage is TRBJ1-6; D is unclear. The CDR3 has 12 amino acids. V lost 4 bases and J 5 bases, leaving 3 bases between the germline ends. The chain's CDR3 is CASSSNNSPLHF. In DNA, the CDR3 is TGTGCCAGCAGTTCCAATAATTCACCCCTCCACTTT.

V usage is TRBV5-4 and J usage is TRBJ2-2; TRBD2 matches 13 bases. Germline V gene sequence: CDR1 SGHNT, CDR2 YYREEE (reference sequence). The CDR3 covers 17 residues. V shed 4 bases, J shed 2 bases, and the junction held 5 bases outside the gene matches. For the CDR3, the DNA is TGTGCCAGCAGCCCTGGACTAGCGGGAGAAAACACCGGGGAGCTGTTTTTT. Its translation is CASSPGLAGENTGELFF.

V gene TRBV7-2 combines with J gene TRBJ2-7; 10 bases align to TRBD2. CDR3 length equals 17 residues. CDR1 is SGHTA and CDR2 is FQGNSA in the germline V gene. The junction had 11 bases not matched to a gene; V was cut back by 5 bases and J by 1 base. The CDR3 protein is CASSRTKRAGGSYEQYF. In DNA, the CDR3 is TGTGCCAGCAGCAGGACAAAGCGAGCGGGAGGGTCCTACGAGCAGTACTTC.

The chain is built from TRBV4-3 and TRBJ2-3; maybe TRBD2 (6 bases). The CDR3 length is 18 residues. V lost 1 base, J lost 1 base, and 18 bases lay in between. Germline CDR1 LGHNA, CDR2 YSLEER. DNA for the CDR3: TGCGCCAGCAGCCAAGGGGGAGGCCCCGGGAGCGGCACAGATACGCAGTATTTT. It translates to CASSQGGGPGSGTDTQYF.

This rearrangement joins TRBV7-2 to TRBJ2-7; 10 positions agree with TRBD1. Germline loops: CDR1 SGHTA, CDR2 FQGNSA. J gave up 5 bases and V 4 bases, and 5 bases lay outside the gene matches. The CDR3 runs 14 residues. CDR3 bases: TGTGCCAGCAGCTGGACAGGGGGAATCCACGAGCAGTACTTC. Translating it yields CASSWTGGIHEQYF.

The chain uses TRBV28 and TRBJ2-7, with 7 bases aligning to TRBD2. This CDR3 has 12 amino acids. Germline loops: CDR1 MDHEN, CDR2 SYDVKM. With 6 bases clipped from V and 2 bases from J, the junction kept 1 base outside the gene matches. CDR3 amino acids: CASRAGPYEQYF. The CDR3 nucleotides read TGTGCCAGCAGAGCGGGACCCTACGAGCAGTACTTC. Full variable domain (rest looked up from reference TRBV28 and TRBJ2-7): DVKVTQSSRYLVKRTGEKVFLECVQDMDHENMFWYRQDPGLGLRLIYFSYDVKMKEKGDIPEGYSVSREKKERFSLILESASTNQTSMYLCASRAGPYEQYFGPGTRLTVT.

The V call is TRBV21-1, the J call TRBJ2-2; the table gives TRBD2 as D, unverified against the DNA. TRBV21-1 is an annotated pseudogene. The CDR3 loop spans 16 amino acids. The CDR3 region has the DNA TGTGCCAGCAGCAATTCTAGCGGGAGGAACACCGGGGAGCTGTTTTTT. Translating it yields CASSNSSGRNTGELFF.